These 25 T cell receptor beta chains came from one sample sequenced in a study of shared clonotypes between healthy human individuals. CD8 cells regarded as naive lacked CD45RO, were positively chosen for CCR7, and omitted terminally differentiated effector memory CD45RA+ cells. Some clones are missing from TCRdb's copy, which holds only in-frame ones; the method was immunoSEQ multiplex PCR. Among about 2 million clones listed, 85% to 95% were seen once. The sample was naive CD8+ T cells sorted from blood. The receptors derive from a man aged 18 to 30 in good health.

The rearrangement joins TRBV19 to TRBJ1-1; D perhaps matches TRBD1 (5 bases). V lost 3 bases and J lost 3, with 11 bases in between. The CDR3 has 14 amino acids. The germline gives CDR1 LNHDA, CDR2 SQIVND (reference sequence). The CDR3 loop is CASSMGRTYTEAFF. The CDR3 DNA reads TGTGCCAGTAGTATGGGACGGACTTACACTGAAGCTTTCTTT.

V and J are TRBV9 and TRBJ2-4; 7 nucleotides agree with TRBD1. The germline V gene encodes CDR1 SGDLS and CDR2 YYNGEE. The CDR3 contains 13 residues. Unmatched junction bases numbered 5, after V lost 3 bases and J lost 8 bases. The CDR3 DNA is TGTGCCAGCAGCGCCGGGACAGCTGACATTCAGTACTTC. This gives the protein CASSAGTADIQYF.

About this clone itself: This sample also contains other DNA sequences that code for the same CDR3. The chain is built from TRBV7-8 and TRBJ2-7; D is unclear. V gave up 1 base and J gave up 0 bases, with 10 bases separating them. CDR1 is SGHVS and CDR2 is FQNEAQ in the germline V gene. This CDR3 is built from 15 residues. The CDR3 coding sequence is TGTGCCAGCAGCTTAGGCCCAGGAAGCTCCTACGAGCAGTACTTC. Protein product: CASSLGPGSSYEQYF.

The chain has TRBV27 and TRBJ2-1; possibly TRBD1 for D (6 bases). The V gene's germline CDR1 is MNHEY and CDR2 SMNVEV (reference sequence). The CDR3 spans 13 residues. V lost 6 bases to trimming and J lost 7 bases, with 13 bases between them. Written as DNA, the CDR3 is TGTGCCAGCAGCATAGACAGGCAAAATGAGCAGTTCTTC. Translation gives CASSIDRQNEQFF.

The chain couples TRBV7-8 to TRBJ2-2, with D uncertain. Germline values: CDR1 SGHVS, CDR2 FQNEAQ. With 4 bases removed from V and 2 bases from J, the gap between germline ends came to 11 bases. CDR3 length: 15 amino acids. For the CDR3, the DNA is TGTGCCAGCAGCTCCTACGTGGGAAACACCGGGGAGCTGTTTTTT. It yields the protein CASSSYVGNTGELFF. The entire variable domain, with the rest obtained from reference TRBV7-8 and TRBJ2-2, is as follows: GAGVSQSPRYKVAKRGQDVALRCDPISGHVSLFWYQQALGQGPEFLTYFQNEAQLDKSGLPSDRFFAERPEGSVSTLKIQRTQQEDSAVYLCASSSYVGNTGELFFGEGSRLTVL.

This clone was observed once. The genes are TRBV11-2 and TRBJ2-7; 8 bases line up with TRBD2. Germline CDR1 is SGHAT and CDR2 is FQNNGV. The CDR3 runs to 16 residues. J was trimmed by 4 bases and V by 3 bases; bases with no gene match: 11. Written as DNA, the CDR3 is TGTGCCAGCAGCTTTCACGGGACTAGTTATGAGTACGAGCAGTACTTC. Its translation is CASSFHGTSYEYEQYF.

This clone was detected once. Other DNA sequences in this specimen translate into the identical CDR3. The CDR3 bases are TGCGCCAGCAGCCAATTCACCGGGGAGCTGTTTTTT. This codes for CASSQFTGELFF. The chain links TRBV4-1 to TRBJ2-2, with no clear D. Germline assignment: CDR1 MGHRA and CDR2 YSYEKL. Trimming took 2 bases from V and 4 from J, leaving 2 bases between them. The CDR3 contains 12 residues.

The chain employs TRBV7-9 and TRBJ1-2; D ambiguous. This CDR3 spans 14 amino acids. Trimming took off 4 bases at V and 0 bases at J, with 9 bases between the two ends. CDR1 SEHNR and CDR2 FQNEAQ come from the germline V gene (reference sequence). DNA of the CDR3: TGTGCCAGCAGCTACCCGGCAACTAACTATGGCTACACCTTC. It specifies CASSYPATNYGYTF.

This chain links TRBV5-6 with TRBJ2-7; 11 bases map to TRBD2. Germline CDR1 SGHDT, CDR2 YYEEEE. This CDR3 contains 14 residues. V gave up 4 bases and J gave up 2 bases; unmatched junction bases: 2. CDR3 nucleotide sequence: TGTGCCAGCAGCGAGGGACTAGCGGCCTACGAGCAGTACTTC. Residues: CASSEGLAAYEQYF.

The V and J genes are TRBV19 and TRBJ2-2; 8 bases match TRBD2. Germline-derived CDR1 and CDR2 are LNHDA and SQIVND (reference sequence). The CDR3 loop spans 16 amino acids. The V and J ends lost 5 bases and 4 bases, in that order; junction bases with no gene match: 9. The CDR3 reads CASSSVGRDFTGELFF. CDR3 in DNA: TGTGCCAGTAGTTCGGTCGGGAGGGATTTCACCGGGGAGCTGTTTTTT. Full variable domain (outside the CDR3, taken from reference TRBV19 and TRBJ2-2): DGGITQSPKYLFRKEGQNVTLSCEQNLNHDAMYWYRQDPGQGLRLIYYSQIVNDFQKGDIAEGYSVSREKKESFPLTVTSAQKNPTAFYLCASSSVGRDFTGELFFGEGSRLTVL.

CDR3 residues: CASSQKGNTGELFF. In DNA, the CDR3 is TGTGCCAGCAGCCAGAAAGGGAACACCGGGGAGCTGTTTTTT. V and J are TRBV13 and TRBJ2-2, with D uncertain. The CDR3 spans 14 residues. Trimming removed 5 bases from V and 1 base from J, with 8 bases in between. Germline CDR1 reads PRHDT; CDR2 reads FYEKMQ (reference sequence). Variable domain in full (rest from reference TRBV13 and TRBJ2-2): AAGVIQSPRHLIKEKRETATLKCYPIPRHDTVYWYQQGPGQDPQFLISFYEKMQSDKGSIPDRFSAQQFSDYHSELNMSSLELGDSALYFCASSQKGNTGELFFGEGSRLTVL.

This chain uses TRBV28 with TRBJ1-1, with D maybe TRBD1 (5 bases). This CDR3 is built from 16 residues. Trimming pared 1 base from V and 2 bases from J, leaving 14 bases between. Germline CDR1 is MDHEN and CDR2 is SYDVKM. CDR3 sequence (DNA): TGTGCCAGCAGTTTATTCCCCCGGGGCCCTAACACTGAAGCTTTCTTT. Protein: CASSLFPRGPNTEAFF.

Notes on this clone: Germline and junction disagree at one end, which may indicate a read error. V is TRBV7-9 and J is TRBJ2-3; unclear D gene. The CDR3 has 14 residues. CDR1 SEHNR and CDR2 FQNEAQ come from the germline V gene (reference sequence). The CDR3 DNA sequence: TGTGCCAGCAGTTTAGAGTTTTTCACAGATACGCAGTATTTT. It is translated as CASSLEFFTDTQYF.

The J gene is TRBJ1-5, the V gene TRBV7-8, with D unclear. The CDR3 sequence is 16 residues long. Between the trimmed V and J ends, which lost 5 bases and 2 bases, there was a span of 16 bases. Germline CDR1 is SGHVS and CDR2 is FQNEAQ. The chain's CDR3 is CASSPHIGGGNQPQHF. CDR3 nucleotides: TGTGCCAGCAGCCCCCATATTGGTGGGGGCAATCAGCCCCAGCATTTT. Supplemented by reference TRBV7-8 and TRBJ1-5, the full variable domain reads GAGVSQSPRYKVAKRGQDVALRCDPISGHVSLFWYQQALGQGPEFLTYFQNEAQLDKSGLPSDRFFAERPEGSVSTLKIQRTQQEDSAVYLCASSPHIGGGNQPQHFGDGTRLSIL.

V gene TRBV6-6 combines with J gene TRBJ1-4; tentatively, D is TRBD1 (5 bases). Trimming took 6 bases from V and 8 from J, leaving 19 bases between them. CDR1 is MNHNY and CDR2 is SVGAGI in the germline V gene (reference sequence). The CDR3 is 15 residues long. CDR3 coding DNA: TGTGCCAGCAGGGTGCTCGGGACCTTCGGGGAAAAACTGTTTTTT. Translating gives CASRVLGTFGEKLFF.

This clone was counted a single time. In the same sample, other DNA sequences code for this CDR3. The rearrangement links TRBV9 to TRBJ2-2; 9 nucleotides agree with TRBD2. The CDR3 length is 15 residues. CDR1 is SGDLS, CDR2 YYNGEE, per germline. The V and J ends lost 4 bases and 3 bases, in that order; junction bases with no gene match: 4. In DNA form, the CDR3 reads TGTGCCAGCAGCTTTAGCGGGGGAGACACCGGGGAGCTGTTTTTT. It is translated as CASSFSGGDTGELFF.

V is TRBV4-1 and J is TRBJ2-7; D may match TRBD1 or TRBD2 (5 bases each). V was trimmed by 6 bases and J by 6 bases, leaving 21 bases between them. CDR1 is MGHRA, CDR2 YSYEKL, per germline. The CDR3 is 15 residues long. CDR3 sequence (DNA): TGCGCCAGCAGTCAAACCGGGACGGCCTCGGGCGAGCAGTACTTC. This codes for CASSQTGTASGEQYF.

This CDR3 reads CAWSAPSGRNPEQYF. The CDR3 DNA follows: TGTGCCTGGAGTGCACCTAGCGGGAGAAACCCAGAGCAGTACTTC. The chain uses TRBV30 and TRBJ2-7, with 10 positions matching TRBD2. This CDR3 has 15 residues. Germline trimming cut 1 base from V and 7 bases from J; bases unmatched to any gene: 10. Germline V gene lookup returns CDR1 GTSNPN and CDR2 SVGIG (reference sequence).

This clone was detected a few times. This same CDR3 is encoded by further DNA sequences in the sample. V usage is TRBV7-9 and J usage is TRBJ1-2; D gene uncertain. There are 12 residues in the CDR3. V dropped 1 base and J dropped 4 bases, with 4 bases sitting between them. Germline values: CDR1 SEHNR, CDR2 FQNEAQ (reference sequence). The CDR3: CASSLESYGYTF. The CDR3 DNA reads TGTGCCAGCAGCTTAGAAAGCTATGGCTACACCTTC.

The V and J genes are TRBV10-3 and TRBJ1-2, with D perhaps matching TRBD1 (5 bases). With 10 bases removed from V and 2 bases from J, the gap between germline ends came to 11 bases. Germline V lookup: CDR1 ENHRY, CDR2 SYGVKD. The CDR3 loop spans 12 amino acids. The CDR3 sequence: CATVGDNYGYTF. CDR3 nucleotide sequence: TGTGCCACCGTCGGGGACAACTATGGCTACACCTTC.

Concerning this clone itself: Distinct nucleotide sequences in the sample also encode this CDR3. The chain couples TRBV19 to TRBJ2-1, with D possibly TRBD1 on 5 matching bases. Trimming stripped 8 bases from V and 0 bases from J, with 8 bases between. The V gene's germline CDR1 is LNHDA and CDR2 SQIVND (reference sequence). The CDR3 has 13 residues. CDR3 residues: CASSDSSYNEQFF. CDR3 DNA sequence: TGTGCCAGTTCTGACAGCTCCTACAATGAGCAGTTCTTC.

The J gene is TRBJ2-1, the V gene TRBV12-5; D is ambiguous. The length of the CDR3 is 12 residues. Trimming pared 6 bases from V and 8 bases from J, leaving 11 bases between. CDR1 and CDR2 from the germline V gene are LGHNT and FRNRAP. CDR3 loop: CASGRRGDEQFF. The CDR3 nucleotides read TGTGCTAGTGGGCGGAGAGGTGATGAGCAGTTCTTC.

This chain connects TRBV11-2 to TRBJ2-7; D not resolved. Germline CDR1 is SGHAT and CDR2 is FQNNGV. V was clipped by 5 bases and J by 7 bases, with 24 bases between them. This CDR3 contains 16 residues. CDR3 sequence: CASSHPGHHFRWEQYF. As DNA, the CDR3 is TGTGCCAGCAGCCACCCGGGCCATCATTTTCGTTGGGAGCAGTACTTC.

The V gene is TRBV13, the J gene TRBJ2-2, with 7 nucleotides matching TRBD2. The CDR3 has 17 residues. Germline V gives CDR1 PRHDT, CDR2 FYEKMQ (reference sequence). V shed 6 bases and J 4 bases; nucleotides not matched to a gene: 14. Here the CDR3 reads CASSPWAGVGVTGELFF. CDR3 nucleotide sequence: TGTGCCAGCAGTCCGTGGGCGGGAGTTGGGGTCACCGGGGAGCTGTTTTTT.

The genes are TRBV7-6 and TRBJ1-2; D not resolved. The V end was cut by 0 bases, the J end by 4 bases, with 9 bases between. Per germline, CDR1 SGHVS and CDR2 FNYEAQ. CDR3 size: 14 residues. CDR3 residues: CASSLAVGSYGYTF. CDR3 bases: TGTGCCAGCAGCTTAGCGGTAGGGAGCTATGGCTACACCTTC.